This T cell receptor (beta chain) was identified in a study of blood T cell repertoires in COVID-19. Study as a whole: The analysed material was cDNA or gDNA that came from T cells, B-cell-depleted T cells, or PBMCs.

Profiled with immunoSEQ multiplex PCR; TCRdb holds only in-frame clones, not every one. This sample carries 150,000 or so clones, roughly 80% of them seen once, and the ten largest clones take about 3.2%. The CDR3 extends over 14 amino acids. CDR1 and CDR2 (germline): SGHTA, FQGNSA. Deletions cut 7 bases from V and 5 bases from J, with 14 bases between. The TCR comes from a woman aged 35 to 49 with active or convalescent COVID-19. The rearrangement uses TRBV7-2 and TRBJ2-2; TRBD1 is a possible D gene (5 bases). Specimen: peripheral blood. CDR3 protein: CASIETRVTGELFF. The CDR3 nucleotides are TGTGCCAGCATCGAAACCAGGGTGACCGGGGAGCTGTTTTTT.